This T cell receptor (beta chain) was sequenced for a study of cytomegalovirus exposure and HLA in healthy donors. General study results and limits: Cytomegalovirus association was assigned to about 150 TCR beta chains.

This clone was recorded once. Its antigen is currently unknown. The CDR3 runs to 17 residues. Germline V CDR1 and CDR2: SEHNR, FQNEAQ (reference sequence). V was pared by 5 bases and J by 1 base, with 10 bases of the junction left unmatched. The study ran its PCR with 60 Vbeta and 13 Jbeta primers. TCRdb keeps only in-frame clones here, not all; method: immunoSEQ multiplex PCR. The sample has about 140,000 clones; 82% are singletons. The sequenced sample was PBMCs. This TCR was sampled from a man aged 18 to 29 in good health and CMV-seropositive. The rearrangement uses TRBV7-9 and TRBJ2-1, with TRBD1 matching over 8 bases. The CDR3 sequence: CASSPNRDRQSYNEQFF. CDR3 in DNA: TGTGCCAGCAGCCCCAACCGGGACAGGCAGTCCTACAATGAGCAGTTCTTC.